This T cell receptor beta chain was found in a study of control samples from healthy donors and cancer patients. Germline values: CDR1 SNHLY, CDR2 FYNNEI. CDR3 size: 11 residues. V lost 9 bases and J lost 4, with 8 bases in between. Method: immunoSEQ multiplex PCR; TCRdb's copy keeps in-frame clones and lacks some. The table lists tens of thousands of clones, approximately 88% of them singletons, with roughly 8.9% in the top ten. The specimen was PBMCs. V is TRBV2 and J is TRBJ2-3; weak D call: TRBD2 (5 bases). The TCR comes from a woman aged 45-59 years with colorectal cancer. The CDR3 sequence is CASEGADTQYF. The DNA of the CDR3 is TGTGCCAGTGAGGGTGCAGATACGCAGTATTTT.